This T cell receptor (beta chain) was documented in a study of blood T cell repertoires in COVID-19. In the study overall: COVID-19 samples, acute and convalescent, were from the United States, Italy and Spain. T cells, B-cell-depleted T cells, or PBMCs supplied cDNA or gDNA.

The CDR3 consists of 15 residues. The J segment lost 6 bases and the V segment lost 0 bases, leaving 3 bases of the junction unmatched. Looked up from germline, CDR1 is SGDLS and CDR2 is YYNGEE. Sequencing was performed with immunoSEQ multiplex PCR; in TCRdb, only in-frame clones are kept and a portion is missing. The sample has some 220,000 clones; around 80% are singletons. The receptor was isolated from a human donor in a cohort sampled during active COVID-19. What was sequenced was peripheral blood. The gene calls are TRBV9 and TRBJ2-1, with 10 positions matching TRBD1. CDR3 sequence: CASSVGQGARNEQFF. The CDR3 nucleotides are TGTGCCAGCAGCGTAGGACAGGGGGCGCGCAATGAGCAGTTCTTC.